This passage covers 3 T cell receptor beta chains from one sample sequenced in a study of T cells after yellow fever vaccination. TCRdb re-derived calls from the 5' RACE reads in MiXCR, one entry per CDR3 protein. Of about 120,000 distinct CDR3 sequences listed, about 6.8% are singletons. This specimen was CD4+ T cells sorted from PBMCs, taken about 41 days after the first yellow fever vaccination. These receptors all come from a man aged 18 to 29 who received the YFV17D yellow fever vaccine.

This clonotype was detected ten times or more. In DNA, the CDR3 is TGCAGTGCTAGTCCGGGGTTTAACCAAGAGACCCAGTACTTC. Protein: CSASPGFNQETQYF. This rearrangement joins TRBV20-1 to TRBJ2-5, with D maybe TRBD2 (5 bases). The CDR3 is 14 residues long. The V gene's germline CDR1 is DFQATT and CDR2 SNEGSKA (reference sequence). Trimming took off 3 bases at V and 0 bases at J, with 11 bases between the two ends.

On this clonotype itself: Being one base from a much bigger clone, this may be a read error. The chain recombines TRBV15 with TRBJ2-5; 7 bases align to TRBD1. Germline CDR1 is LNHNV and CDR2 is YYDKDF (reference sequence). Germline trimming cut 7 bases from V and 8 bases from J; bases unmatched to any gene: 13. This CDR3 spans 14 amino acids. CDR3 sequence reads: CATKDRAMGDTQYF. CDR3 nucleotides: TGTGCCACCAAAGACAGGGCAATGGGAGATACCCAGTACTTC.

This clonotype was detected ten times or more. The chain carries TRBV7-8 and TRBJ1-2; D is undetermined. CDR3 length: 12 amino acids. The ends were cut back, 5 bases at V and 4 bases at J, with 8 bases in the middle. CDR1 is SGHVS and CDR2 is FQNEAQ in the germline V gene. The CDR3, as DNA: TGTGCCAGCAGCCCCGGGCTCTATGGCTACACCTTC. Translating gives CASSPGLYGYTF.